This T cell receptor beta chain was retrieved from a study of shared clonotypes between healthy human individuals. V lost 2 bases, J lost 4 bases, and 17 bases lay in between. The germline gives CDR1 MNHEY, CDR2 SMNVEV (reference sequence). This CDR3 comprises 16 residues. Unsorted PBMC replicate PCRs drew on roughly 300 ng DNA, representing some 32,000 T cell genomes. Some clones are missing from TCRdb's copy, which holds only in-frame ones; the method was immunoSEQ multiplex PCR. This sample has about 560,000 clones, with roughly 72% found just once. The chain employs TRBV27 and TRBJ2-5; D perhaps matches TRBD2 (7 bases). The receptor was derived from a woman in her thirties or forties in good health. Some clones in this sample may be carry-over from other donors' samples. The material sequenced was PBMCs. CDR3 nucleotides: TGTGCCAGCAGTTTAGGGGGGGCGGGAGTGGGAGAGACCCAGTACTTC. Protein sequence: CASSLGGAGVGETQYF.